The 4 T cell receptor beta chains reported below all come from one sample, sequenced in a study of shared clonotypes between healthy human individuals. Profiling relied on immunoSEQ multiplex PCR, and the TCRdb table lists in-frame clones only, not all of them. The sample lists millions of clones; 90% to 95% were seen once. Source material: naive CD4+ T cells sorted from blood. Subset in this sample: CD45RA+ positively selected. The receptor set was obtained from a man aged 18 to 29 in good health.

This chain uses TRBV30 with TRBJ2-1; 12 positions agree with TRBD2. In germline, CDR1 is GTSNPN, CDR2 SVGIG (reference sequence). The CDR3 loop spans 17 amino acids. With 0 bases clipped from V and 4 bases from J, the junction kept 7 bases outside the gene matches. This CDR3 is CAWSVRIGTSGYNEQFF. Written as DNA, the CDR3 is TGTGCCTGGAGTGTAAGGATTGGGACTAGCGGGTACAATGAGCAGTTCTTC.

This clone has just one count. The rearrangement joins TRBV5-1 to TRBJ1-3, with D possibly being TRBD1 (5 bases). Germline V gene data show CDR1 as SGHRS and CDR2 as YFSETQ. The CDR3 runs 16 residues. V was cut by 0 bases and J by 5 bases, with 15 bases left in between. CDR3 loop: CASSLVGDGSRNTIYF. CDR3 DNA sequence: TGCGCCAGCAGCTTGGTTGGGGACGGATCAAGAAACACCATATATTTT.

In regard to this clone: This sample also contains other DNA sequences that code for the same CDR3. This chain connects TRBV7-9 to TRBJ2-7, with TRBD2 as a possible D gene (6 bases). The CDR3 sequence is 12 residues long. Between the trimmed V and J ends, which lost 3 bases and 4 bases, there was a span of 7 bases. CDR1 SEHNR and CDR2 FQNEAQ come from the germline V gene (reference sequence). CDR3 sequence reads: CASSFAGYEQYF. Written as DNA, the CDR3 is TGTGCCAGCAGCTTTGCGGGATACGAGCAGTACTTC.

This chain connects TRBV9 to TRBJ2-7, with D possibly matching TRBD1 (5 bases). V lost 0 bases and J lost 5, with 18 bases in between. Germline CDR1 is SGDLS and CDR2 is YYNGEE. This CDR3 is built from 16 residues. For the CDR3, the DNA is TGTGCCAGCAGCGTAGGAGTCCCGAGACAGAGGCACGAGCAGTACTTC. Amino acids: CASSVGVPRQRHEQYF. The variable domain in full, with the rest retrieved from reference TRBV9 and TRBJ2-7, is DSGVTQTPKHLITATGQRVTLRCSPRSGDLSVYWYQQSLDQGLQFLIQYYNGEERAKGNILERFSAQQFPDLHSELNLSSLELGDSALYFCASSVGVPRQRHEQYFGPGTRLTVT.